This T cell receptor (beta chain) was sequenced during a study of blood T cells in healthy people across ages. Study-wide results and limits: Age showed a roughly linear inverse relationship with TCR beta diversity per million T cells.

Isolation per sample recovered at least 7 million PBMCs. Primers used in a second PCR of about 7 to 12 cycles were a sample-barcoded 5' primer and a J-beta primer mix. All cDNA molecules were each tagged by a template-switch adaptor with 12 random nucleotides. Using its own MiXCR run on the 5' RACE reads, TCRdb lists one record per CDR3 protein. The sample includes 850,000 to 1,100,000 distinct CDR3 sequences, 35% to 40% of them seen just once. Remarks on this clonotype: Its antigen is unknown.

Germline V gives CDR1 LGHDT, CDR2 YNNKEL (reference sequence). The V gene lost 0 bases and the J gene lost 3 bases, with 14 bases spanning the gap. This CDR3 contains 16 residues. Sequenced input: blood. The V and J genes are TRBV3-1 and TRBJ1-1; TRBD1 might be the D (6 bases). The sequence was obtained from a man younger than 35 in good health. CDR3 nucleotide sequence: TGTGCCAGCAGCCAAGACAAGGGCAGGGGAGACACTGAAGCTTTCTTT. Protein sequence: CASSQDKGRGDTEAFF.